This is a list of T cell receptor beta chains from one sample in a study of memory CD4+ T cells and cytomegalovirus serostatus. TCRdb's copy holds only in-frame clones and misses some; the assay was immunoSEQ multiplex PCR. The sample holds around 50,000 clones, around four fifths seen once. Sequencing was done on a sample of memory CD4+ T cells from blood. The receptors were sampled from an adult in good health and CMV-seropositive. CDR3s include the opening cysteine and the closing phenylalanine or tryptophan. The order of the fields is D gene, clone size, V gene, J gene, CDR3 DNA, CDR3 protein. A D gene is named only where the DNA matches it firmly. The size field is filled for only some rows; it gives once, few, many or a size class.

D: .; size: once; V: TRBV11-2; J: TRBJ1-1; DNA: TGTGCCAGCAGCCCTTCCCGAGGGGGGGAAGCTTTCTTT; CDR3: CASSPSRGGEAFF
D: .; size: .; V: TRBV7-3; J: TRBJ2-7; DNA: TGTGCCAGCAGCTTACCCGGGGCTGAGCAGTACTTC; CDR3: CASSLPGAEQYF
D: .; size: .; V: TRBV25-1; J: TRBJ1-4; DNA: TGTGCCAGCAGTGAAGGGCAGACTAATGAAAAACTGTTTTTT; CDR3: CASSEGQTNEKLFF
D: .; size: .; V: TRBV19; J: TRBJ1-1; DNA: TGTGCCAGTAGTATATCAGAGAACACTGAAGCTTTCTTT; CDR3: CASSISENTEAFF
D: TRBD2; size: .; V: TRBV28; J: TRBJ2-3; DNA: TGTGCCAGCAGTACCCGGGGGGGCACAGATACGCAGTATTTT; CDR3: CASSTRGGTDTQYF
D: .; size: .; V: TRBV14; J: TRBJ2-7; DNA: TGTGCCAGCAGCAAAGATGACGGCTACGAGCAGTACTTC; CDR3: CASSKDDGYEQYF
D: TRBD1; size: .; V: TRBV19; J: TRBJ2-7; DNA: TGTGCCAGTAGCCCCGGGACAGACCTCGGCGAGCAGTACTTC; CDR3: CASSPGTDLGEQYF
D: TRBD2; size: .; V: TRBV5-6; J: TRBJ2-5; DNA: TGTGCCAGCAGCCCAACAAATGCGGGGGGAGAGACCCAGTACTTC; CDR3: CASSPTNAGGETQYF
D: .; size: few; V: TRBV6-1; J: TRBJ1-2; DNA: TGTGCCAGCAGTGAAGCGGACACCTATGGCTACACCTTC; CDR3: CASSEADTYGYTF
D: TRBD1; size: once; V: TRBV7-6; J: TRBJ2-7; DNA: TGTGCCAGCAGCTTAGTATCCGGGACAGGGGGTTACGAGCAGTACTTC; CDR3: CASSLVSGTGGYEQYF
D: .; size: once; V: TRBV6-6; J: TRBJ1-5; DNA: TGTGCCAGCAGCTCCACTCCACAATCAATTGAGCCCCAGCATTTT; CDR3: CASSSTPQSIEPQHF
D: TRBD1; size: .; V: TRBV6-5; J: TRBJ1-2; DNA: TGTGCCAGCAGAACGAACGCAGGGGGCATCTATGGCTACACCTTC; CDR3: CASRTNAGGIYGYTF
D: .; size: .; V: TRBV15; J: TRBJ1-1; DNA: TGTGCCACCAGCCCTCCCCAAGCCCCAGGACCCCCCGGCGCTTTCTTT; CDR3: CATSPPQAPGPPGAFF
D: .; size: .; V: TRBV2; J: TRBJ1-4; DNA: TGTGCCAGCAGCGCTTCCAGGGTATTAGATGAAAAACTGTTTTTT; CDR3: CASSASRVLDEKLFF
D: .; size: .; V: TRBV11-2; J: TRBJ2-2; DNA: TGTGCCAGCAGCCCCCGGGCCTCCGGGGAGCTGTTTTTT; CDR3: CASSPRASGELFF
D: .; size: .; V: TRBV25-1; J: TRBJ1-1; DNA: TGTGCCAGCAGTGATCCGAACACTGAAGCTTTCTTT; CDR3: CASSDPNTEAFF
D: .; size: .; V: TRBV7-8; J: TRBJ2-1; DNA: TGTGCCAGCAGCTTTCCGCAGAGCTCCTACAATGAGCAGTTCTTC; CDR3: CASSFPQSSYNEQFF
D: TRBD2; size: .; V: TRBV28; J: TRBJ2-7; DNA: TGTGCCAGCAGCCCAATTCGATCCGCGGGGGGGCGGGAGCAGTACTTC; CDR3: CASSPIRSAGGREQYF
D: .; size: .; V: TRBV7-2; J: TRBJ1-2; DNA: TGTGCCAGCAGCTCACCTCGTTCCCCTACTAACTATGGCTACACCTTC; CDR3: CASSSPRSPTNYGYTF
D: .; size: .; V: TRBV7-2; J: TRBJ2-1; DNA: TGTGCCAGCAGCCCCGTTAGCGGAATGGTGGTCAATGAGCAGTTCTTC; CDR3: CASSPVSGMVVNEQFF
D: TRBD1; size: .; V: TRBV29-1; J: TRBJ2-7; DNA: TGCAGCGTTGGTGGACAGGGAAGTAGCAACGAGCAGTACTTC; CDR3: CSVGGQGSSNEQYF
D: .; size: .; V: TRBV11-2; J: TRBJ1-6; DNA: TGTGCCAGCAGCTTTGCGAGTAATTCACCCCTCCACTTT; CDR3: CASSFASNSPLHF
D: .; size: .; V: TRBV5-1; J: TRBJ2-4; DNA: TGCGCCAGCAGCTTGGCGCAGGATAGTGACATTCAGTACTTC; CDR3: CASSLAQDSDIQYF
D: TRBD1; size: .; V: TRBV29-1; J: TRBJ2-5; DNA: TGCAGCGCCGGGGCCGGGACAGGGGGGTTAGAGACCCAGTACTTC; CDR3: CSAGAGTGGLETQYF
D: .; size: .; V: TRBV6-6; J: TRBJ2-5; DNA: TGTGCCAGCAGTTACTCGGAGATGAATAAACAAGAGACCCAGTACTTC; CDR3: CASSYSEMNKQETQYF
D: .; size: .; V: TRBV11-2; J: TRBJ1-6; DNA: TGTGCCAGCAGCTTAAGCCCCGTCCCCCGGCCGGATTCACCCCTCCACTTT; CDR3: CASSLSPVPRPDSPLHF
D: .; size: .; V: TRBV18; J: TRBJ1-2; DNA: TGTGCCAGCTCACCAGGGGGGTCCTATGGCTACACCTTC; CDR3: CASSPGGSYGYTF
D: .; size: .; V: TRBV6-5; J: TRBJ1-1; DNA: TGTGCCAGCAGTTCCCTCGGGAACACTGAAGCTTTCTTT; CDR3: CASSSLGNTEAFF
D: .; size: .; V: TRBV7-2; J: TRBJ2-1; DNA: TGTGCCAGCAGCTTAGCGTCGGCAGATTACAATGAGCAGTTCTTC; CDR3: CASSLASADYNEQFF
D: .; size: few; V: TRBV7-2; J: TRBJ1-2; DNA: TGTGCCAGCAGCCCTGGGGCCCGGGCTTATGGCTACACCTTC; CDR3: CASSPGARAYGYTF
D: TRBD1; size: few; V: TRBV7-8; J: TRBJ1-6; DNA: TGTGCCAGCAGCGGATTGACAGGGGCCTCACCCCTCCACTTT; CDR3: CASSGLTGASPLHF
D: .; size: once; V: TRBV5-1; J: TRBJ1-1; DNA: TGCGCCAGCAGCATACAGGGTGGGGACACTGAAGCTTTCTTT; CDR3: CASSIQGGDTEAFF
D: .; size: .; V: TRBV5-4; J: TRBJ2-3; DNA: TGTGCCAGCAACCCGGGGCGGCCTAGCGCAGATACGCAGTATTTT; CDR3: CASNPGRPSADTQYF
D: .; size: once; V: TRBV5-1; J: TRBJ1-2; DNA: TGCGCCAGCAGTAATAGTGGCAGGGATGGCTACACCTTC; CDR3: CASSNSGRDGYTF
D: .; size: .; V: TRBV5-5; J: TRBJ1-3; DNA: TGTGCCAGCAGCTTGAGCCCTGGGAGTGACTACACCATATATTTT; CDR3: CASSLSPGSDYTIYF